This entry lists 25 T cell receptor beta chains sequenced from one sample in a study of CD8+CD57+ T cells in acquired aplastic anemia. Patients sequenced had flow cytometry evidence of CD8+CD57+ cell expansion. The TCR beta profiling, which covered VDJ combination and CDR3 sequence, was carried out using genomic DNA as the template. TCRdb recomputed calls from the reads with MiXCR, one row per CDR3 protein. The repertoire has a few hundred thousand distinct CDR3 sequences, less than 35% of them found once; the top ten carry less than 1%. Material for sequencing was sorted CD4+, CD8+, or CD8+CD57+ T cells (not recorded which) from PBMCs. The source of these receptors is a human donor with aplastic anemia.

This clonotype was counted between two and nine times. CDR3 in amino acids: CASSFPPWHGNTIYF. DNA of the CDR3: TGTGCCAGCAGTTTTCCCCCCTGGCATGGAAACACCATATATTTT. The chain carries TRBV12-3 or TRBV12-4 and TRBJ1-3; D not resolved. Trimming pared 3 bases from V and 3 bases from J, leaving 12 bases between. The CDR3 has 15 residues.

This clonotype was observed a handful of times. The CDR3 reads CASSPRGLAGLSYEQYF. CDR3 sequence (DNA): TGTGCCAGCAGTCCCCGAGGACTAGCGGGACTCTCCTACGAGCAGTACTTC. J is TRBJ2-7 and V is TRBV12-3 or TRBV12-4, with TRBD2 identical over 12 bases. With 5 bases clipped from V and 0 bases from J, the junction kept 8 bases outside the gene matches. The CDR3 consists of 17 residues.

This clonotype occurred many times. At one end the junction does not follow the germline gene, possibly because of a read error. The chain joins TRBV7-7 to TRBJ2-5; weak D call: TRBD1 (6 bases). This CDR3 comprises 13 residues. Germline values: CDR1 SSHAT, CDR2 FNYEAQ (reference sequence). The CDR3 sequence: CASSVSQGQTQYF. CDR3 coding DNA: TGTGCTAGCAGCGTTTCACAGGGACAGACCCAGTACTTC.

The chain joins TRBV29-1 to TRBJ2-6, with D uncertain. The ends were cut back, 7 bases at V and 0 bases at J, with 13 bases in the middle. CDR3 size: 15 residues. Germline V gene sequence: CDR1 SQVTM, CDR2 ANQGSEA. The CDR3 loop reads CSAAKSGSGANVLTF. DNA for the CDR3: TGCAGCGCCGCCAAGTCCGGCTCTGGGGCCAACGTCCTGACTTTC.

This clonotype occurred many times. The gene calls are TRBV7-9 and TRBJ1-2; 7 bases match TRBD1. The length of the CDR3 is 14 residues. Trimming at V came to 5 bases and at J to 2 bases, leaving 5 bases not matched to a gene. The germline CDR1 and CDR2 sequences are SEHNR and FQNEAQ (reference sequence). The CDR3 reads CASSQDRDNYGYTF. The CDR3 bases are TGTGCCAGCAGCCAAGACAGGGACAACTATGGCTACACCTTC. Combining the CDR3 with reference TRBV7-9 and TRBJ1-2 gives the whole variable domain DTGVSQNPRHKITKRGQNVTFRCDPISEHNRLYWYRQTLGQGPEFLTYFQNEAQLEKSRLLSDRFSAERPKGSFSTLEIQRTEQGDSAMYLCASSQDRDNYGYTFGSGTRLTVV.

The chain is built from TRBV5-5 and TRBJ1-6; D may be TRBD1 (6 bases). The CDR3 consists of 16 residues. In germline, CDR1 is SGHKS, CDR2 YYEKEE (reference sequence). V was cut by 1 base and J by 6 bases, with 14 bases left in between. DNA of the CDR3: TGTGCCAGCAGCTTGTTGGCGGGACAAGGTAATTCACCCCTCCACTTT. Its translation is CASSLLAGQGNSPLHF.

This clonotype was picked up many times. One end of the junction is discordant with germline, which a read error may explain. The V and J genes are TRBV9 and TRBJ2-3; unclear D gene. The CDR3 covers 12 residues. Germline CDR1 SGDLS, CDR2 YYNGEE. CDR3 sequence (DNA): TGCGCCAGCAGTGTTGCTACAGATACGCAGTATTTT. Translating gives CASSVATDTQYF.

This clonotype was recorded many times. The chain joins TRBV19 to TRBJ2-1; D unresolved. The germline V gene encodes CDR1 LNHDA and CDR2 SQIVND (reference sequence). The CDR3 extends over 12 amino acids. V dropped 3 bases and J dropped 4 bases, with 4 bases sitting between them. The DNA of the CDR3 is TGTGCCAGTAGTATTGGGTACAATGAGCAGTTCTTC. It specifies CASSIGYNEQFF.

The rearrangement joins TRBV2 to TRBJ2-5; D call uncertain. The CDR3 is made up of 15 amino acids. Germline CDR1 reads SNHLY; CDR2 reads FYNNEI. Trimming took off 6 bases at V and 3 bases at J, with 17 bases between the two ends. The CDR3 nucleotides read TGTGCCAGCAGCTCCGGCCCGGCCACTGAAGAGACCCAGTACTTC. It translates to CASSSGPATEETQYF.

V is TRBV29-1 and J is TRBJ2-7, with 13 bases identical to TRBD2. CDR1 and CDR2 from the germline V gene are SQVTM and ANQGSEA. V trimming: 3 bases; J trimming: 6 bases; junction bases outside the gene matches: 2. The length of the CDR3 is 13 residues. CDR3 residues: CSVEGLAGSEQYF. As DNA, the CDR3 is TGCAGCGTTGAGGGACTAGCGGGAAGCGAGCAGTACTTC.

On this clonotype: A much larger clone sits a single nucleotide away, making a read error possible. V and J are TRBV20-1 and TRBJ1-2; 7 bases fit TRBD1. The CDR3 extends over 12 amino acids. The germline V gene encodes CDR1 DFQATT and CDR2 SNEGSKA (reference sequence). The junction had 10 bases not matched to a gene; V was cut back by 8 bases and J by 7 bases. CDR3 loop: CSTKTGLVGYTF. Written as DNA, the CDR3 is TGCAGTACTAAGACAGGGCTGGTTGGCTACACCTTC.

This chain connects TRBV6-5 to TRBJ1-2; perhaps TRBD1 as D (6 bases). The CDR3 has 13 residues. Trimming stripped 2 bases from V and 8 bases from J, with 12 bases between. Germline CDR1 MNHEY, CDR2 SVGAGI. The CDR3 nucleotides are TGTGCCAGCAGTTACGAGGGGGTTCGAGGCTACACCTTC. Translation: CASSYEGVRGYTF.

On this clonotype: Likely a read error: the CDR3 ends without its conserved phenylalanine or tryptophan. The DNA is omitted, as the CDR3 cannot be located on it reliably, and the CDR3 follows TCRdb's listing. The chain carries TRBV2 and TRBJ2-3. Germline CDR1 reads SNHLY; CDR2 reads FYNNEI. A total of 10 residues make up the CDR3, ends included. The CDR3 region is CASSLYGRVD.

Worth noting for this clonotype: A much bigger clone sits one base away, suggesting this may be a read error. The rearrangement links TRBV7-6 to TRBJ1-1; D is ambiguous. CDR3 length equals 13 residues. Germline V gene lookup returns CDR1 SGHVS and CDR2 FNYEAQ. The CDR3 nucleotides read TGTGTCAGCAGATCCTCACTGAACACTGAAGCTTTCTTT. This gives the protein CVSRSSLNTEAFF.

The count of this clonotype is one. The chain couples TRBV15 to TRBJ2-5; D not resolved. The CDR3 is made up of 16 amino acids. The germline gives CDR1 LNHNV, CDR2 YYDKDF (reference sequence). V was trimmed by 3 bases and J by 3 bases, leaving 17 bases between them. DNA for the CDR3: TGTGCCACCAGCAGGGGCGGATCGGTTGGGGAAGAGACCCAGTACTTC. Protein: CATSRGGSVGEETQYF.

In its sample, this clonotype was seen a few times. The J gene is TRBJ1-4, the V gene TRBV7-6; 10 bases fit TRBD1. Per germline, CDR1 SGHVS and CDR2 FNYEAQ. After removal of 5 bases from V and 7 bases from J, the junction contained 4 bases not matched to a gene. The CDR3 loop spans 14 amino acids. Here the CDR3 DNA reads TGTGCCAGCAGCAGAGGGACAGGGGTTGAAAAACTGTTTTTT. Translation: CASSRGTGVEKLFF.

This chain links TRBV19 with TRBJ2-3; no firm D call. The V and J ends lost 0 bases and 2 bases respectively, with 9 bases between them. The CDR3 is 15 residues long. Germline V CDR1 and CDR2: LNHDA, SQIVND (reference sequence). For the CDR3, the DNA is TGTGCCAGTAGTATAGATCCCGGATTCACAGATACGCAGTATTTT. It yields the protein CASSIDPGFTDTQYF.

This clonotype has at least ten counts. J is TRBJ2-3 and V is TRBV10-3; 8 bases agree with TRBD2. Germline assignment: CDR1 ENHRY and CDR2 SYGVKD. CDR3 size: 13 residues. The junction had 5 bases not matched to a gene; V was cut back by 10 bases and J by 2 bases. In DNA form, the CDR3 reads TGTGCCACTGAGCGGGGGTCCACAGATACGCAGTATTTT. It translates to CATERGSTDTQYF.

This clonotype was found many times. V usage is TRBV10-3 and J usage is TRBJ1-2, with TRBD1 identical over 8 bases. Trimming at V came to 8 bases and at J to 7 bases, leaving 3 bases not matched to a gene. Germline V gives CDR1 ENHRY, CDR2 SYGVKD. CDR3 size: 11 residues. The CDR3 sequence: CAIDRGGGYTF. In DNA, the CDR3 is TGTGCCATCGACAGGGGTGGTGGCTACACCTTC.

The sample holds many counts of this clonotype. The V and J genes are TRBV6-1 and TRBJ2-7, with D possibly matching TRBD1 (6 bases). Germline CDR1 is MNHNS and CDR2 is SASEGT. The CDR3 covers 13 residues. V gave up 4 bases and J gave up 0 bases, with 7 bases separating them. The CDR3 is CASSGTASYEQYF. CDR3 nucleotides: TGTGCCAGCAGTGGGACAGCCTCCTACGAGCAGTACTTC.

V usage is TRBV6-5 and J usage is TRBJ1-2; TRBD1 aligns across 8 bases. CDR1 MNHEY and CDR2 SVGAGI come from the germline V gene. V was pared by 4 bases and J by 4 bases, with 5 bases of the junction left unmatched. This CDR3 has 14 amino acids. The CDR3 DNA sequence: TGTGCCAGCAGTTCCGGACAGGGAGTCTATGGCTACACCTTC. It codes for CASSSGQGVYGYTF.

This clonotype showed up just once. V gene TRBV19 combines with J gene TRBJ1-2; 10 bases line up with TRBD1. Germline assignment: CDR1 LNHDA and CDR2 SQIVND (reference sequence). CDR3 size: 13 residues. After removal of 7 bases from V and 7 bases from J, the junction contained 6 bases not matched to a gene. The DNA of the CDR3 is TGTGCCAGTACGGGACAGGGGAGCCTTGGCTACACCTTC. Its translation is CASTGQGSLGYTF.

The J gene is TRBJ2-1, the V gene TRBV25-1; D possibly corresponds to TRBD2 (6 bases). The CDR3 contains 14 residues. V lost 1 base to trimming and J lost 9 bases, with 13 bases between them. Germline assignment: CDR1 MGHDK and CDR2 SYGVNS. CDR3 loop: CASSESGDLAEQFF. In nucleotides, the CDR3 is TGTGCCAGCAGTGAATCTGGGGACTTGGCTGAGCAGTTCTTC.

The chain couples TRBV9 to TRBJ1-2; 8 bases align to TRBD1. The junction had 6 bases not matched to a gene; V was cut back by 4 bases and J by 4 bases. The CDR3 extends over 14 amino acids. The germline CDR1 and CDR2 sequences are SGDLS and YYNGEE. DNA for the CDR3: TGTGCCAGCAGCTCGCGGACAGGGATCTATGGCTACACCTTC. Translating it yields CASSSRTGIYGYTF.

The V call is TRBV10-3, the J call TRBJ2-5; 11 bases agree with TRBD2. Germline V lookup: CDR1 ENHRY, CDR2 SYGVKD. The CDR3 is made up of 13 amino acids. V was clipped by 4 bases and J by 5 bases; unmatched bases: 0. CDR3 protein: CAISGLAGETQYF. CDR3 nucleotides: TGTGCCATCAGTGGACTAGCGGGGGAGACCCAGTACTTC.